Shown below are 23 T cell receptor beta chains from a single sample sequenced in a study of T cells in localized non-small cell lung cancer. Measured with immunoSEQ multiplex PCR; TCRdb has only the in-frame clones, and not every one. The sample carries roughly 36,000 clones, roughly nine tenths recorded once. This specimen consisted of PBMCs, obtained before any cancer treatment. The receptors were gathered from a man aged 40 to 70 with stage II lung adenocarcinoma.

J is TRBJ2-7 and V is TRBV7-8; 11 nucleotides align to TRBD2. V shed 4 bases and J 7 bases; nucleotides not matched to a gene: 6. The CDR3 is 14 residues long. The germline CDR1 and CDR2 sequences are SGHVS and FQNEAQ. CDR3 bases: TGTGCCAGCAGCTCACTAGCGGGAGTGGGAGAGCAGTACTTC. Protein product: CASSSLAGVGEQYF.

This clone was detected once. This chain connects TRBV28 to TRBJ1-2; D might be TRBD1 (5 bases). This CDR3 is built from 13 residues. Germline-derived CDR1 and CDR2 are MDHEN and SYDVKM. Trimming took off 7 bases at V and 1 base at J, with 10 bases between the two ends. The CDR3: CASIGGINYGYTF. CDR3 DNA: TGTGCCAGCATCGGGGGGATTAACTATGGCTACACCTTC.

The J gene is TRBJ2-7, the V gene TRBV18; possibly TRBD2 for D (7 bases). Trimming stripped 3 bases from V and 6 bases from J, with 12 bases between. Germline V CDR1 and CDR2: KGHSH, LQKENI. The CDR3 is 13 amino acids. Here the CDR3 reads CASSPTGGGEQYF. In nucleotides, the CDR3 is TGTGCCAGCTCACCGACAGGCGGGGGCGAGCAGTACTTC.

This rearrangement joins TRBV11-2 to TRBJ2-1, with 12 bases that match TRBD1. The CDR3 covers 16 residues. The ends lost 5 bases at V and 8 bases at J; junction bases unmatched: 10. Germline CDR1 reads SGHAT; CDR2 reads FQNNGV. CDR3 coding DNA: TGTGCCAGCAGCAGATGGGACAGGGGGCTCGCTCATGAGCAGTTCTTC. This codes for CASSRWDRGLAHEQFF.

V is TRBV19 and J is TRBJ2-1; 12 positions agree with TRBD2. The CDR3 is 15 amino acids. The germline gives CDR1 LNHDA, CDR2 SQIVND (reference sequence). The J segment lost 9 bases and the V segment lost 3 bases, leaving 6 bases of the junction unmatched. The CDR3 DNA is TGTGCCAGTAGTATCAGGCTAGCGGGAGGGGGTGAGCAGTTCTTC. It specifies CASSIRLAGGGEQFF. Combining the CDR3 with reference TRBV19 and TRBJ2-1 gives the whole variable domain DGGITQSPKYLFRKEGQNVTLSCEQNLNHDAMYWYRQDPGQGLRLIYYSQIVNDFQKGDIAEGYSVSREKKESFPLTVTSAQKNPTAFYLCASSIRLAGGGEQFFGPGTRLTVL.

This chain joins TRBV18 and TRBJ1-2; D is ambiguous. The CDR3 sequence is 13 residues long. CDR1 KGHSH and CDR2 LQKENI come from the germline V gene. The ends were cut back, 3 bases at V and 5 bases at J, with 10 bases in the middle. The CDR3: CASSPSADYGYTF. The CDR3 bases are TGTGCCAGCTCACCGTCGGCGGATTATGGCTACACCTTC.

The gene calls are TRBV18 and TRBJ2-4; 7 nucleotides agree with TRBD2. The length of the CDR3 is 15 residues. Germline loops: CDR1 KGHSH, CDR2 LQKENI. Germline trimming cut 2 bases from V and 7 bases from J; bases unmatched to any gene: 8. CDR3 bases: TGTGCCAGCTCACCAGGGAGGGGAGTGGTGAACATTCAGTACTTC. Residues: CASSPGRGVVNIQYF.

This clone was seen just once. The rearrangement uses TRBV4-2 and TRBJ2-7, with 8 bases aligning to TRBD2. Trimming removed 1 base from V and 0 bases from J; junction bases left unmatched: 11. CDR3 length: 18 amino acids. The germline gives CDR1 LGHNA, CDR2 YNFKEQ. CDR3 region: CASSQASLAGSNSYEQYF. In DNA form, the CDR3 reads TGTGCCAGCAGCCAAGCGTCTTTAGCGGGAAGCAACTCCTACGAGCAGTACTTC.

The chain carries TRBV28 and TRBJ2-3, with D unresolved. CDR3 length: 16 amino acids. Germline V gives CDR1 MDHEN, CDR2 SYDVKM. V dropped 6 bases and J dropped 1 base, with 17 bases sitting between them. Here the CDR3 DNA reads TGTGCCAGCAGCGGAAGGGTTGCGGAGCGCACAGATACGCAGTATTTT. Translated, it gives CASSGRVAERTDTQYF.

The chain's CDR3 is CATGTWGGYTF. The CDR3 coding sequence is TGTGCCACCGGGACTTGGGGTGGCTACACCTTC. This chain connects TRBV19 to TRBJ1-2; D may be TRBD1 (5 bases). CDR1 and CDR2 (germline): LNHDA, SQIVND (reference sequence). The CDR3 length is 11 residues. V was clipped by 10 bases and J by 7 bases, with 13 bases between them.

A single count supports this clone. The chain couples TRBV11-2 to TRBJ2-2, with D possibly TRBD2 on 5 matching bases. CDR3 length equals 15 residues. Germline V lookup: CDR1 SGHAT, CDR2 FQNNGV. V lost 7 bases, J lost 7 bases, and 19 bases lay in between. CDR3 nucleotide sequence: TGTGCCAGCACCTACGGGGTGAAGAGCCACGGGGAGCTGTTTTTT. It specifies CASTYGVKSHGELFF.

The chain links TRBV19 to TRBJ2-7; 10 nucleotides align to TRBD1. Germline loops: CDR1 LNHDA, CDR2 SQIVND (reference sequence). The trim removed 4 bases at V and 3 bases at J, leaving 6 bases unmatched. CDR3 size: 15 residues. This chain's CDR3 is CASSKAGTGDYEQYF. CDR3 in DNA: TGTGCCAGTAGTAAAGCCGGGACAGGGGACTACGAGCAGTACTTC.

The genes are TRBV12-2 and TRBJ2-1; the table assigns TRBD1, which was not confirmed against the DNA. TRBV12-2 is tagged as a pseudogene. The CDR3 extends over 15 amino acids. The CDR3 region has the DNA TGTGCAAGTCGCCTTCTAAGTGGTCAGGGGATTAGTAAGTTCTTC. Its protein is CASRLLSGQGISKFF.

V and J are TRBV14 and TRBJ2-2; possible D gene TRBD1, 6 bases. Trimming took off 4 bases at V and 1 base at J, with 10 bases between the two ends. CDR1 and CDR2 from the germline V gene are SGHDN and FVKESK. CDR3 length equals 15 residues. The CDR3 reads CASSRVQGNTGELFF. Written as DNA, the CDR3 is TGTGCCAGCAGCCGAGTACAGGGGAACACCGGGGAGCTGTTTTTT.

The chain combines TRBV29-1 with TRBJ2-2; TRBD1 might be the D (5 bases). Germline V CDR1 and CDR2: SQVTM, ANQGSEA. The V end lost 7 bases, the J end lost 6 bases, and 18 bases lay between the germline ends. The CDR3 has 14 amino acids. The CDR3 here is CSARGRQGSGELFF. CDR3 coding DNA: TGCAGCGCCCGAGGCCGTCAGGGATCCGGGGAGCTGTTTTTT.

This clone appeared a single time. The V gene is TRBV2, the J gene TRBJ2-1; D may correspond to TRBD1 or TRBD2 (5 bases each). The CDR3 contains 15 residues. Trimming took 4 bases from V and 9 from J, leaving 19 bases between them. Germline CDR1 SNHLY, CDR2 FYNNEI. CDR3 residues: CASSVTGGPTGEQFF. The CDR3 bases are TGTGCCAGCAGTGTTACTGGGGGACCAACGGGTGAGCAGTTCTTC.

The V and J genes are TRBV7-8 and TRBJ1-5, with D tentatively TRBD1 (6 bases). The CDR3 covers 15 residues. Germline lookup yields CDR1 SGHVS and CDR2 FQNEAQ. Trimming pared 4 bases from V and 0 bases from J, leaving 10 bases between. Here the CDR3 reads CASSYRDISNQPQHF. DNA for the CDR3: TGTGCCAGCAGCTATCGGGACATTAGCAATCAGCCCCAGCATTTT.

V and J are TRBV6-5 and TRBJ2-7, with TRBD2 identical over 10 bases. Trimming took 6 bases from V and 4 from J; bases not matched to a gene: 3. This CDR3 is built from 13 residues. Germline assignment: CDR1 MNHEY and CDR2 SVGAGI. The DNA of the CDR3 is TGTGCCAGCAGCCCTAGCGGGGGTTACGAGCAGTACTTC. This gives the protein CASSPSGGYEQYF.

The V call is TRBV29-1, the J call TRBJ2-2; weak D call: TRBD1 (5 bases). This CDR3 contains 15 residues. The V end was cut by 6 bases, the J end by 4 bases, with 18 bases between. The germline V gene encodes CDR1 SQVTM and CDR2 ANQGSEA. The CDR3 loop is CSVFLGSQGTGELFF. In DNA, the CDR3 is TGCAGCGTCTTCCTGGGCAGCCAGGGCACCGGGGAGCTGTTTTTT.

The V call is TRBV27, the J call TRBJ1-2, with TRBD1 matching over 7 bases. CDR1 and CDR2 (germline): MNHEY, SMNVEV (reference sequence). J lost 6 bases, V lost 0 bases, and 10 bases had no gene match. This CDR3 contains 16 residues. CDR3 nucleotide sequence: TGTGCCAGCAGTTTATCGATGGACAGGCTGGGGAATGGCTACACCTTC. It specifies CASSLSMDRLGNGYTF.

V usage is TRBV7-9 and J usage is TRBJ1-1, with 8 positions matching TRBD1. Losses at the gene ends were 1 base for V and 4 bases for J; bases not matched to a gene: 8. The germline V gene encodes CDR1 SEHNR and CDR2 FQNEAQ (reference sequence). This CDR3 has 16 residues. This chain's CDR3 is CASSLGQGSSGTEAFF. The CDR3 bases are TGTGCCAGCAGCTTAGGACAGGGGTCTTCGGGCACTGAAGCTTTCTTT.

V is TRBV28 and J is TRBJ2-5; 10 positions agree with TRBD2. Germline CDR1 is MDHEN and CDR2 is SYDVKM. The CDR3 sequence is 16 residues long. Trimming took 5 bases from V and 5 from J; bases not matched to a gene: 11. CDR3 protein: CASSPKREGVRETQYF. CDR3 coding DNA: TGTGCCAGCAGTCCAAAGCGGGAGGGTGTCCGGGAGACCCAGTACTTC.

The CDR3 is CASSVAGDYEQYF. In DNA form, the CDR3 reads TGTGCCAGCAGCGTCGCGGGGGACTACGAGCAGTACTTC. The chain links TRBV6-1 to TRBJ2-7; 7 positions match TRBD2. V lost 6 bases to trimming and J lost 3 bases; unmatched junction nucleotides: 5. Germline CDR1 reads MNHNS; CDR2 reads SASEGT. The CDR3 covers 13 residues.